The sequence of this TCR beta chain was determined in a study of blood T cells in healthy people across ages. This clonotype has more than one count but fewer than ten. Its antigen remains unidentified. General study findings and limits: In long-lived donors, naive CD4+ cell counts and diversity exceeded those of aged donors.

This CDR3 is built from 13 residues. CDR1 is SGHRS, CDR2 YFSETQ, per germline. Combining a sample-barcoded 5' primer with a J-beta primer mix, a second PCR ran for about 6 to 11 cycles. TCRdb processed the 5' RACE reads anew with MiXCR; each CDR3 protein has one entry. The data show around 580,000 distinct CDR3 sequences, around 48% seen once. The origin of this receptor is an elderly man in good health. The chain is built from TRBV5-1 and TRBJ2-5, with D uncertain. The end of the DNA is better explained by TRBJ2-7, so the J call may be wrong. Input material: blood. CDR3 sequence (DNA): TGCGCCAGCAGCTTGGAGGGCACCTACGAGCAGTACTTC. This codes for CASSLEGTYEQYF.